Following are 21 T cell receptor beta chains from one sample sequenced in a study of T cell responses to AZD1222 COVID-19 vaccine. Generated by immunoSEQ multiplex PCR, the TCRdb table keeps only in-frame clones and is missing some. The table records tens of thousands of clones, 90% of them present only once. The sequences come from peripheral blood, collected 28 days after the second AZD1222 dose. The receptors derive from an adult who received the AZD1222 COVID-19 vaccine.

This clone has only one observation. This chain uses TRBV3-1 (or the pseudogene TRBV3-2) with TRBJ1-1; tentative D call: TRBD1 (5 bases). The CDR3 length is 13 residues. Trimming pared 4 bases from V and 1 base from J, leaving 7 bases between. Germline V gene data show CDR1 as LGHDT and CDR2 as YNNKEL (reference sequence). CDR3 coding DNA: TGTGCCAGCAGCCCCGGGACGAACACTGAAGCTTTCTTT. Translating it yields CASSPGTNTEAFF.

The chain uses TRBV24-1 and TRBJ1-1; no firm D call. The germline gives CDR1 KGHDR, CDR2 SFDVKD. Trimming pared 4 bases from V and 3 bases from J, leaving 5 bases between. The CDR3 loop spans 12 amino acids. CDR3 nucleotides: TGTGCCACCAGTGACCCACACACTGAAGCTTTCTTT. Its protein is CATSDPHTEAFF.

CDR3 nucleotides: TGTGCCAGCAGCGTAGATGGCACCGGGGAGCTGTTTTTT. It encodes CASSVDGTGELFF. This sequence joins TRBV9 and TRBJ2-2; no reliable D call. CDR1 and CDR2 from the germline V gene are SGDLS and YYNGEE. Trimming took off 0 bases at V and 4 bases at J, with 4 bases between the two ends. This CDR3 has 13 residues.

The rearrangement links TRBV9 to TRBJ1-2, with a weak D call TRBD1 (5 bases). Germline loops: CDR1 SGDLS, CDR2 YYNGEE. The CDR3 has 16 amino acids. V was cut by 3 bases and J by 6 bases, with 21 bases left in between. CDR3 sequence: CASSGRLLGERDGYTF. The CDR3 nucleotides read TGTGCCAGCAGCGGACGACTCCTGGGGGAAAGGGATGGCTACACCTTC.

The CDR3 nucleotides read TGTGCCAGCAGACCGGGACAGGCCTCCAAATTGCCCCAGCATTTT. It codes for CASRPGQASKLPQHF. The chain has TRBV6-5 and TRBJ1-5; 8 nucleotides line up with TRBD1. This CDR3 comprises 15 residues. Germline V lookup: CDR1 MNHEY, CDR2 SVGAGI. With 6 bases clipped from V and 9 bases from J, the junction kept 13 bases outside the gene matches.

The CDR3 region is CSARGQGGYGYTF. The DNA for the CDR3 is TGCAGTGCTCGTGGACAGGGCGGCTATGGCTACACCTTC. V is TRBV20-1 and J is TRBJ1-2; 8 bases match TRBD1. Germline V gene lookup returns CDR1 DFQATT and CDR2 SNEGSKA (reference sequence). Unmatched junction bases numbered 6, after V lost 5 bases and J lost 4 bases. This CDR3 spans 13 amino acids.

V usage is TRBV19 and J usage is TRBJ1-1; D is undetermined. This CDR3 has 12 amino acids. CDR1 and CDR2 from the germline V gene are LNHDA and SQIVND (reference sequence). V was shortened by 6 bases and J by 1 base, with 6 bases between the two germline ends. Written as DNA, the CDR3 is TGTGCCAGTAGCGAGCCGAACACTGAAGCTTTCTTT. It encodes CASSEPNTEAFF.

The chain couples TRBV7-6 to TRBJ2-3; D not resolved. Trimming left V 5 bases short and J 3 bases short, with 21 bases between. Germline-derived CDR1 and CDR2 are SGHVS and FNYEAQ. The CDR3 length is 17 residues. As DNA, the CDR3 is TGTGCCAGCAGCCCCCTTGCTGGATTTGAGGAAACAGATACGCAGTATTTT. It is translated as CASSPLAGFEETDTQYF.

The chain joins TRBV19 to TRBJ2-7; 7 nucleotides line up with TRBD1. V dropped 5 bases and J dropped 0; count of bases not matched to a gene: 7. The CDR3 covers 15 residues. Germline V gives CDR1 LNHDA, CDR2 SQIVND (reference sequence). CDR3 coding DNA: TGTGCCAGTAGTGACAGGGTACAAGGCTCCTACGAGCAGTACTTC. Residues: CASSDRVQGSYEQYF. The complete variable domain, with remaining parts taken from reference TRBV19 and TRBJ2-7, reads DGGITQSPKYLFRKEGQNVTLSCEQNLNHDAMYWYRQDPGQGLRLIYYSQIVNDFQKGDIAEGYSVSREKKESFPLTVTSAQKNPTAFYLCASSDRVQGSYEQYFGPGTRLTVT.

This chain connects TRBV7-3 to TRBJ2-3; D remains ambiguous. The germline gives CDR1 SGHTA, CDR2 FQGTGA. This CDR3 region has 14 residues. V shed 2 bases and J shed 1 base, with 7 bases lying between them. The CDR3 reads CASSLDAGTDTQYF. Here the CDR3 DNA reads TGTGCCAGCAGCTTAGATGCGGGCACAGATACGCAGTATTTT.

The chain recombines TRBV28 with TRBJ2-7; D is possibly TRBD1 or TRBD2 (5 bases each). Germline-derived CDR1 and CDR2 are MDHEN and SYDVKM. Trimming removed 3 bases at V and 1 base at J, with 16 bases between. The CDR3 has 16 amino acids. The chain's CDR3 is CASSLAGTTDSYEQYF. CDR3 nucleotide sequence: TGTGCCAGCAGTTTGGCCGGGACCACGGATTCCTACGAGCAGTACTTC.

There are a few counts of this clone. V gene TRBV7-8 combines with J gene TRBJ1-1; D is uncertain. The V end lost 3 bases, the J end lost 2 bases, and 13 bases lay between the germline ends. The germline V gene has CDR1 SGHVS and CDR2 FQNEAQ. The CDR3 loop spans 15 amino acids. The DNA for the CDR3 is TGTGCCAGCAGCTTCCAGACGGAAAGAAACACTGAAGCTTTCTTT. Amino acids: CASSFQTERNTEAFF.

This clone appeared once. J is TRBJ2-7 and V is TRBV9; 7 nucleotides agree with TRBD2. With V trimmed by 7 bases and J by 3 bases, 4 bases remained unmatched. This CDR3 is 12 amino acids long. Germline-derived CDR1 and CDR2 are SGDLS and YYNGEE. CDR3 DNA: TGTGCCAGCGGGCCGGGGGGCTACGAGCAGTACTTC. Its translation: CASGPGGYEQYF.

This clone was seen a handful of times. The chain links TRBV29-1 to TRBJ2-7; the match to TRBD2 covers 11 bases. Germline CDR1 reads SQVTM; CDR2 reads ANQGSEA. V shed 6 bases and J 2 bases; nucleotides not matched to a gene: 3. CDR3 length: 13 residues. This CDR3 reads CSVGTSGTYEQYF. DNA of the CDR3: TGCAGCGTCGGGACTAGCGGAACCTACGAGCAGTACTTC.

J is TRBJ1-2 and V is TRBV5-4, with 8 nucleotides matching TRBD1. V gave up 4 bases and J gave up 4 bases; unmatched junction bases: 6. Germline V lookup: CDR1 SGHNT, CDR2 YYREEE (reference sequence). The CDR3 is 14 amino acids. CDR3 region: CASSPGQGPYGYTF. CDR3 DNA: TGTGCCAGCAGCCCCGGACAGGGACCCTATGGCTACACCTTC.

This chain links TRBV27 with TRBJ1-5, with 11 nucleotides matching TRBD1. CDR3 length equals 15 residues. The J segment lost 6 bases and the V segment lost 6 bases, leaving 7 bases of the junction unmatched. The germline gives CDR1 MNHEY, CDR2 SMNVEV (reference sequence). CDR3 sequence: CASSPDRGLFQPQHF. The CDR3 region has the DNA TGTGCCAGCAGCCCGGACAGGGGGCTTTTTCAGCCCCAGCATTTT.

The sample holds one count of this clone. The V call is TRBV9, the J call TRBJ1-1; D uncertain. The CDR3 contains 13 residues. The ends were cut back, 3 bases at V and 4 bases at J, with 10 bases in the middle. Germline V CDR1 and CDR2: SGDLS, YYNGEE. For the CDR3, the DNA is TGTGCCAGCAGCGCCCCGCCCCCCACTGAAGCTTTCTTT. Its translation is CASSAPPPTEAFF.

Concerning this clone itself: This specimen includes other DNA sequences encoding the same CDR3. CDR3 sequence: CASSLNTGELFF. The CDR3 nucleotides are TGCGCCAGCAGTTTGAACACCGGGGAGCTGTTTTTT. This rearrangement joins TRBV5-1 to TRBJ2-2; no firm D call. The germline V gene has CDR1 SGHRS and CDR2 YFSETQ. The V gene lost 5 bases and the J gene lost 1 base, with 3 bases spanning the gap. The CDR3 contains 12 residues.

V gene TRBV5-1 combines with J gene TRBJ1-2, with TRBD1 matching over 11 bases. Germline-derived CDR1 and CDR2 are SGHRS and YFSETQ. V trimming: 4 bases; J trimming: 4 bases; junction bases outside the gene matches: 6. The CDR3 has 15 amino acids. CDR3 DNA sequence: TGCGCCAGCAGCCAGGGACAGGGGGTCGCCTATGGCTACACCTTC. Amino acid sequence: CASSQGQGVAYGYTF. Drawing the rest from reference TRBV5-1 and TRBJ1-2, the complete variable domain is KAGVTQTPRYLIKTRGQQVTLSCSPISGHRSVSWYQQTPGQGLQFLFEYFSETQRNKGNFPGRFSGRQFSNSRSEMNVSTLELGDSALYLCASSQGQGVAYGYTFGSGTRLTVV.

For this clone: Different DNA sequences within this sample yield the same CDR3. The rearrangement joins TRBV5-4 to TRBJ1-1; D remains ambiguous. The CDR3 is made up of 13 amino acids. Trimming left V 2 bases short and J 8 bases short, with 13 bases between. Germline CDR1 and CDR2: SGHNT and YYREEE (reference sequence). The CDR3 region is CASSLGGSGEAFF. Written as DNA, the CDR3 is TGTGCCAGCAGCTTAGGCGGCTCGGGAGAAGCTTTCTTT.

The CDR3 loop is CASSIDYYEQYF. CDR3 bases: TGTGCCAGCAGCATCGACTACTACGAGCAGTACTTC. V is TRBV7-9 and J is TRBJ2-7; D is perhaps TRBD2 (5 bases). CDR1 SEHNR and CDR2 FQNEAQ come from the germline V gene (reference sequence). The CDR3 spans 12 residues. Deletions cut 5 bases from V and 3 bases from J, with 8 bases between. Complete variable domain (other parts from reference TRBV7-9 and TRBJ2-7): DTGVSQNPRHKITKRGQNVTFRCDPISEHNRLYWYRQTLGQGPEFLTYFQNEAQLEKSRLLSDRFSAERPKGSFSTLEIQRTEQGDSAMYLCASSIDYYEQYFGPGTRLTVT.